This is a list of T cell receptor beta chains from one sample in a study of blood T cell repertoires in COVID-19. Clones were read by immunoSEQ multiplex PCR, and TCRdb kept only the in-frame ones, dropping some. The data show 150,000 to 180,000 clones, with approximately 85% seen just once and roughly 0.6% held by the top ten. The specimen sequenced was peripheral blood. The receptor source for this set is a man aged 60 to 75 with COVID-19, enrolled during active disease. CDR3s include the opening cysteine and the closing phenylalanine or tryptophan. D genes are given only for firm matches. Clone size is shown for a subset of rows, as once, few, many or a class of expanded clone.

abundance	j_gene	d_gene	v_gene	CDR3aa	CDR3nt
.	TRBJ2-7	TRBD1	TRBV19	CASRPPSGQHYEQYF	TGTGCCAGTAGACCCCCCTCGGGACAGCACTACGAGCAGTACTTC
.	TRBJ1-5	TRBD1	TRBV6-5	CASSSGQGNQPQHF	TGTGCCAGCAGTTCGGGACAGGGGAATCAGCCCCAGCATTTT
.	TRBJ2-1	TRBD2	TRBV5-1	CASSPTLAGGVSGEQFF	TGCGCCAGCAGCCCCACACTAGCGGGAGGGGTCTCGGGTGAGCAGTTCTTC
.	TRBJ2-5	TRBD1	TRBV29-1	CSGLAGGIIQETQYF	TGCAGCGGTCTAGCAGGGGGCATTATCCAAGAGACCCAGTACTTC
.	TRBJ1-1	.	TRBV3-1/TRBV3-2	CASSLTPRGVAEAFF	TGTGCCAGCAGCCTAACCCCCAGGGGCGTAGCTGAAGCTTTCTTT
.	TRBJ2-1	TRBD2	TRBV6-2/TRBV6-3	CASSSGLAGRNEQFF	TGTGCCAGCAGTAGTGGACTAGCGGGAAGGAATGAGCAGTTCTTC
.	TRBJ1-2	TRBD1	TRBV6-6	CASSFPPGQGRNTF	TGTGCCAGCAGCTTTCCCCCGGGACAGGGGAGGAACACCTTC
few	TRBJ1-3	.	TRBV7-2	CASTLTFTSGNTIYF	TGTGCCAGCACCCTAACCTTTACGTCTGGAAACACCATATATTTT
.	TRBJ1-2	TRBD1	TRBV5-6	CASSPGTGNSGGYTF	TGTGCCAGCAGCCCAGGGACAGGGAACTCGGGAGGCTACACCTTC
.	TRBJ1-1	TRBD1	TRBV28	CASSVVNRGPNTEAFF	TGTGCCAGCAGCGTCGTAAACAGGGGGCCGAACACTGAAGCTTTCTTT
.	TRBJ1-5	.	TRBV18	CASSLTDSNQPQHF	TGTGCCAGCTCACTGACAGATAGCAATCAGCCCCAGCATTTT
.	TRBJ2-1	TRBD2	TRBV27	CASSLLPSGNNEQFF	TGTGCCAGCAGTTTACTTCCTAGCGGAAACAATGAGCAGTTCTTC
.	TRBJ2-7	.	TRBV3-1/TRBV3-2	CASSLPGGSSYEQYF	TGTGCCAGCAGCCTTCCAGGAGGGAGCTCCTACGAGCAGTACTTC
.	TRBJ1-2	.	TRBV4-3	CASSQDLPGVGYGYTF	TGCGCCAGCAGCCAAGATCTTCCGGGGGTAGGCTATGGCTACACCTTC
.	TRBJ2-7	.	TRBV15	CATSRAPMPPLYEQYF	TGTGCCACCAGCAGAGCGCCTATGCCCCCCCTCTACGAGCAGTACTTC
once	TRBJ1-2	TRBD1	TRBV28	CASSKTGTGRTRGYGYTF	TGTGCCAGCAGTAAAACCGGGACAGGGAGAACGCGGGGCTATGGCTACACCTTC
.	TRBJ2-3	TRBD1	TRBV6-5	CASRLQGGSTDTQYF	TGTGCCAGCAGGTTACAGGGGGGTAGCACAGATACGCAGTATTTT
.	TRBJ1-1	.	TRBV12-5	CASGLDSGGKAFF	TGTGCTAGTGGTTTGGATTCGGGAGGGAAGGCTTTCTTT
.	TRBJ2-2	.	TRBV6-2/TRBV6-3	CASGPRGLRNTGELFF	TGTGCCAGCGGCCCACGGGGACTTCGGAACACCGGGGAGCTGTTTTTT
.	TRBJ2-1	.	TRBV5-8	CASSFAGTLGEQFF	TGTGCCAGCAGCTTCGCCGGGACACTTGGTGAGCAGTTCTTC
.	TRBJ2-5	TRBD1	TRBV27	CASSLTLQGAWETQYF	TGTGCCAGCAGCCTCACTCTACAGGGGGCTTGGGAGACCCAGTACTTC
.	TRBJ2-2	.	TRBV19	CASSIRGHPGELFF	TGTGCCAGTAGTATTCGGGGACACCCCGGGGAGCTGTTTTTT
.	TRBJ2-2	.	TRBV5-1	CASRPGGRRGTGELFF	TGCGCCAGCCGCCCCGGCGGCCGCCGGGGGACCGGGGAGCTGTTTTTT